Sequencing of this TCR beta chain was carried out in a study of blood T cell repertoires in COVID-19. The method was immunoSEQ multiplex PCR; TCRdb's version includes in-frame clones alone and lacks a portion of them. The top ten hold 5% to 6% of the sample, which has fewer than 300,000 clones, over 70% seen once. The V gene's germline CDR1 is SGDLS and CDR2 YYNGEE. CDR3 length: 14 amino acids. J was trimmed by 4 bases and V by 3 bases; bases with no gene match: 2. The sequence was obtained from a man aged 80 or over with acute or convalescent COVID-19. The rearrangement uses TRBV9 and TRBJ1-2; 11 nucleotides line up with TRBD1. Sequencing was performed on peripheral blood. This chain's CDR3 is CASSAGQGAYGYTF. Here the CDR3 DNA reads TGTGCCAGCAGCGCCGGACAGGGGGCCTATGGCTACACCTTC.